Given below is one TCR beta chain in context. Its target is unknown. Sample-barcoded 5' priming and a J-beta primer mix drove a second PCR of about 7 to 11 cycles. TCRdb re-analysed the 5' RACE reads in MiXCR, keeping a single row per CDR3 protein. The repertoire includes about 620,000 distinct CDR3 sequences, roughly half of them detected once, and roughly 14% sits in the top ten. The entry originates in a study of blood T cells in healthy people across ages. Broader study findings: Long-lived donors had more naive CD4+ cells and higher diversity than aged donors. Estimated diversity that came from one million T cells was considered an underestimate.

CDR1 and CDR2 from the germline V gene are MNHEY and SMNVEV (reference sequence). There are 14 residues in the CDR3. Trimming cost V 4 bases and J 7 bases, with 14 bases left between them. The clonotype comes from a woman at least 80 years old in good health. The chain employs TRBV27 and TRBJ1-5; tentative D call: TRBD1 (5 bases). Sequenced input: blood. CDR3: CASSWGRDYQPQHF. In DNA, the CDR3 is TGTGCCAGCAGTTGGGGGAGGGATTACCAGCCCCAGCATTTT.